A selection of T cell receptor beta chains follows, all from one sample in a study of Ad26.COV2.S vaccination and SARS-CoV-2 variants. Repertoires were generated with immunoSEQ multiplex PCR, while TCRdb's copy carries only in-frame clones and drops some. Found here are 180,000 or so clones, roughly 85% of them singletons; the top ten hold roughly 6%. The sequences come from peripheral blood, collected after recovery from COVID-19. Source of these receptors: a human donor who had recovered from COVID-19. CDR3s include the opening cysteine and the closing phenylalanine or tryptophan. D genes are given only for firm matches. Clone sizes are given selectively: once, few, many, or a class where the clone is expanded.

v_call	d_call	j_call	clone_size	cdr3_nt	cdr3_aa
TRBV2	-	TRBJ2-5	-	TGTGCCAGCAGTGAAGGGGGGGCGGGAATGACCCAGTACTTC	CASSEGGAGMTQYF
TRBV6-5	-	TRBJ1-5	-	TGTGCCAGCAGTTACTCGAGGAGGGGGCAGCCCCAGCATTTT	CASSYSRRGQPQHF
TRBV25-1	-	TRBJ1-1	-	TGTGCCAGTCGGACAGTCATGAACACTGAAGCTTTCTTT	CASRTVMNTEAFF
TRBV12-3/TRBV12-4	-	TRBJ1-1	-	TGTGCCAGCAGGACCGGGCCCCAGGCAACTTTCTTT	CASRTGPQATFF
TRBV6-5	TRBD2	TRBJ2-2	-	TGTGCCAGCAGTTACGGGGAGGGCACCGGGGAGCTGTTTTTT	CASSYGEGTGELFF
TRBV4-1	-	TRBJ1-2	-	TGCGCCAGCAGCTCCCTGGGCAGGCTTAACGGAGATGGCTACACCTTC	CASSSLGRLNGDGYTF
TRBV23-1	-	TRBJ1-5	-	TGCGCCAGCAGTCCGAACTTCAGGGGAGAATTTAGCAATCAGCCCCAGCATTTT	CASSPNFRGEFSNQPQHF
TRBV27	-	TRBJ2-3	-	TGTGCCAGCAGTTTCCTAGGCCGCGGAGATACGCAGTATTTT	CASSFLGRGDTQYF
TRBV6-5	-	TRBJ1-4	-	TGTGCCAGCAGGACCGGCACAGGTGAAAAACTGTTTTTT	CASRTGTGEKLFF
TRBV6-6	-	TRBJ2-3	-	TGTGCCAGCAGTTACAAGCGGGCACGGCTTGATACGCAGTATTTT	CASSYKRARLDTQYF
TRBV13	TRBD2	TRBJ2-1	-	TGTGCCAGCAGCCCCACTTCGGGACTAGCGGGAATCAATGAGCAGTTCTTC	CASSPTSGLAGINEQFF
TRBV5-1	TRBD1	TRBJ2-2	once	TGCGCCAGCAGCCTGCGTCAGGGGGTAGGCGCCGGGGAGCTGTTTTTT	CASSLRQGVGAGELFF
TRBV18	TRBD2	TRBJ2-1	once	TGTGCCAGCTCCCCGGGACTAGCGGGAACGGGCTCCTACAATGAGCAGTTCTTC	CASSPGLAGTGSYNEQFF
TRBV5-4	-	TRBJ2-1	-	TGTGCCAGCAGCTTTTATTGGGGACAAACAAACAATGAGCAGTTCTTC	CASSFYWGQTNNEQFF
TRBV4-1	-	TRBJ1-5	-	TGCGCCAGCAGCCAAGAGTCTTTTCCGTCCGGGGGGCCCCAGCATTTT	CASSQESFPSGGPQHF
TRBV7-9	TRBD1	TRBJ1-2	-	TGTGCCAGCAGACTTACAGGGGAAGGCTATGGCTACACCTTC	CASRLTGEGYGYTF
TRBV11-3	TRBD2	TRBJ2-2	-	TGTGCCAGCAGCTCCGGGACTAGCGGGACTAGTTCGAACACCGGGGAGCTGTTTTTT	CASSSGTSGTSSNTGELFF
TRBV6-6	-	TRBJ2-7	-	TGTGCCAGCAGTTACTCGGGGACATCGGGGGAGCAGTACTTC	CASSYSGTSGEQYF
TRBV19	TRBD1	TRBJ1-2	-	TGTGCCAGTAGTATAACAGGGGGCTCTAACTATGGCTACACCTTC	CASSITGGSNYGYTF
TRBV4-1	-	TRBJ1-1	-	TGCGCCAGCAGCCAAGATCCGCAGTTGAACACTGAAGCTTTCTTT	CASSQDPQLNTEAFF
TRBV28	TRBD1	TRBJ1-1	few	TGTGCCAGCAGTTCGCCCCAGGGGGGGCCCGTAACTTTCTTT	CASSSPQGGPVTFF
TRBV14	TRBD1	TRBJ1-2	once	TGTGCCAGCAGCCAGTACAGGGGTTATGGCTACACCTTC	CASSQYRGYGYTF
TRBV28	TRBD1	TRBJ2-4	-	TGTGCCAGCAGTTTAGGACAGGGGCTAGCCAAAAACATTCAGTACTTC	CASSLGQGLAKNIQYF
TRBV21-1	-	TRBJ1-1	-	TGTGCCAGCAGCAAAGCAGGCTTTGGCAGGGGGCGGCCTGAAGCTTTCTTT	CASSKAGFGRGRPEAFF
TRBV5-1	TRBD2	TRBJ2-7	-	TGCGCCAGCAGTCTCACTCCGGGGGGGGCCTACGAGCAGTACTTC	CASSLTPGGAYEQYF
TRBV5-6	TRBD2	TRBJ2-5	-	TGTGCCAGCAGCTTCGGCGGGGGGGCTCAAGAGACCCAGTACTTC	CASSFGGGAQETQYF
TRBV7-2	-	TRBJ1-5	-	TGTGCCAGCAGCTTAGGAGGGGGCAATCAGCCCCAGCATTTT	CASSLGGGNQPQHF
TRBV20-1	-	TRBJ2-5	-	TGCAGTCCTTTCTGGGAGACCCAGTACTTC	CSPFWETQYF
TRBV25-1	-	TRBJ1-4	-	TGTGCCAGCAGTGCCCTCCTGGGCAGATCAACTAATGAAAAACTGTTTTTT	CASSALLGRSTNEKLFF
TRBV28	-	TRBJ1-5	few	TGTGCCAGCACCGATGCGGGGAATGGAAACCAGCCCCAGCATTTT	CASTDAGNGNQPQHF
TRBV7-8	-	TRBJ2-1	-	TGTGCCAGCAGCTTAGCCGGGGGATACTACAATGAGCAGTTCTTC	CASSLAGGYYNEQFF
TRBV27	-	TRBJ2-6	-	TGTGCCAGCAGGCCAGGCAGGGGATACTCTGGGGCCAACGTCCTGACTTTC	CASRPGRGYSGANVLTF
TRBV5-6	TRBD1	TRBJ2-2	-	TGTGCCAGCAGCCTTGACAGGGCCGGGGAGCTGTTTTTT	CASSLDRAGELFF
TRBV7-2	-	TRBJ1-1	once	TGTGCCAGCAGCCTGATATGGGGAACAACTGAAGCTTTCTTT	CASSLIWGTTEAFF
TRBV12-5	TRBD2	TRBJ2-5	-	TGTGCTAGTGGTTCCATCTCTAGCGGCCAAGAGACCCAGTACTTC	CASGSISSGQETQYF
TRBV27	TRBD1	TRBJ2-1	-	TGTGCCAGCAGTGTGGACAGGGCTGGTGAGCAGTTCTTC	CASSVDRAGEQFF
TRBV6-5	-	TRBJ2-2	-	TGTGCCAGCAGAACTAACACCGGGGAGCTGTTTTTT	CASRTNTGELFF
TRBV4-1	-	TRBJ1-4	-	TGCGCCAGCAGCCAAGGGGTGGCTAATGAAAAACTGTTTTTT	CASSQGVANEKLFF
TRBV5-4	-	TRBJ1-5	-	TGTGCCAGCAGCTTGGCCGGGGGGAGTCAGCCCCAGCATTTT	CASSLAGGSQPQHF
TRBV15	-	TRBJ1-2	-	TGTGCCACCAGCAGAGATTGGGGAGACAGTGATGGCTACACCTTC	CATSRDWGDSDGYTF
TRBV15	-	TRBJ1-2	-	TGTGCCACCACGGACCTTAGGAGAACTAACTATGGCTACACCTTC	CATTDLRRTNYGYTF
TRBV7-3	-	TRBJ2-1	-	TGTGCCAGCAGCTTAACTCGCTGGACGAATGAGCAGTTCTTC	CASSLTRWTNEQFF
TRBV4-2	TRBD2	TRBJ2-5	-	TGTGCCAGCAGCCAATCACTAGCGGGGAGCCAAGAGACCCAGTACTTC	CASSQSLAGSQETQYF
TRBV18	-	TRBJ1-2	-	TGTGCCAGCTCACCACAGGGGCTGGACTATGGCTACACCTTC	CASSPQGLDYGYTF
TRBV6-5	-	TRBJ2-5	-	TGTGCCAGCAGTTACGGGGGGCTCCAAGAGACCCAGTACTTC	CASSYGGLQETQYF
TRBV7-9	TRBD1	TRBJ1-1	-	TGTGCCAGCAGCTTACCGCAAGGGACAGGGAATACGGCTGAAGCTTTCTTT	CASSLPQGTGNTAEAFF
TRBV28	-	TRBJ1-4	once	TGTGCCAGCAGCATAGGGGGTACTAATGAAAAACTGTTTTTT	CASSIGGTNEKLFF
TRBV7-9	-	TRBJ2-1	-	TGTGCCAGCAGCTTTACGGGGAGCTCCTACAATGAGCAGTTCTTC	CASSFTGSSYNEQFF
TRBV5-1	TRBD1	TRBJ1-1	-	TGCGCCAGCAGCTCCCTATACCTTAGGACAGGGAACACTGAAGCTTTCTTT	CASSSLYLRTGNTEAFF
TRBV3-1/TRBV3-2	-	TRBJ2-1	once	TGTGCCAGCAGCCAAGAAATCGGGCAGGGCCCCTACAATGAGCAGTTCTTC	CASSQEIGQGPYNEQFF
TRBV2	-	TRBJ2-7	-	TGTGCCAGCAGCCCCTCAATGGGCCCATCCTACGAGCAGTACTTC	CASSPSMGPSYEQYF
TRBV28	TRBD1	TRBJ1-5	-	TGTGCCAGCAGTTTAGGGGGGACAGGGCATCAGCCCCAGCATTTT	CASSLGGTGHQPQHF
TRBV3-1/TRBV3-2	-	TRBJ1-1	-	TGTGCCAGCAGCAGGGGACGGATGAACACTGAAGCTTTCTTT	CASSRGRMNTEAFF
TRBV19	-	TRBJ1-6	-	TGTGCCAGTAGGGCAGGGACGAATTCACCCCTCCACTTT	CASRAGTNSPLHF
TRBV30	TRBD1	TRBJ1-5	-	TGTGCCTGGAGCCGGGACAGGGTAGCGAAGGGCAATCAGCCCCAGCATTTT	CAWSRDRVAKGNQPQHF
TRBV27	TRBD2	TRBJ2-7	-	TGTGCCAGCAGAGGACTAGCGTCTTACGAGCAGTACTTC	CASRGLASYEQYF
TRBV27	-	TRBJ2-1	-	TGTGCCAGCCAGCAGGAGAGGGGCTACAATGAGCAGTTCTTC	CASQQERGYNEQFF